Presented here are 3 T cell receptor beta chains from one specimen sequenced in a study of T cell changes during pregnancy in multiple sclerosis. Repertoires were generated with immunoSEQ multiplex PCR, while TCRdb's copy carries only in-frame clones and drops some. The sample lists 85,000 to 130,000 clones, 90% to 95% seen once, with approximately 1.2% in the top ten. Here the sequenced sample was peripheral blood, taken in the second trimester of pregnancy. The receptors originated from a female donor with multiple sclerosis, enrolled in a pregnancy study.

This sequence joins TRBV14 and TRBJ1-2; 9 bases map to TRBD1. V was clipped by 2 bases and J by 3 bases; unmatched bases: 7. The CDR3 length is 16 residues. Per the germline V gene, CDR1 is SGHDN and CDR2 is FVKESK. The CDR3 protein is CASSQWTGAVDYGYTF. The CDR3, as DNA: TGTGCCAGCAGCCAATGGACAGGGGCGGTAGACTATGGCTACACCTTC.

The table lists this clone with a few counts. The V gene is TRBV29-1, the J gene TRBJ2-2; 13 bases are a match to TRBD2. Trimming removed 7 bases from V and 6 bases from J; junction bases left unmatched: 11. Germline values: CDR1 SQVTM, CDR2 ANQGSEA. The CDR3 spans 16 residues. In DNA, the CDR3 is TGCAGCGGCCTCGGACTAGCGGGAGAAGCCGCCGGGGAGCTGTTTTTT. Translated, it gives CSGLGLAGEAAGELFF.

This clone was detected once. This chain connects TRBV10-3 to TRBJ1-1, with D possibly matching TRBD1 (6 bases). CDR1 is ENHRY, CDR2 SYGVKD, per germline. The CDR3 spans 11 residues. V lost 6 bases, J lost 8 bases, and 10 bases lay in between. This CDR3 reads CAIRIGQEAFF. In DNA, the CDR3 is TGTGCCATCAGAATAGGACAGGAAGCTTTCTTT.